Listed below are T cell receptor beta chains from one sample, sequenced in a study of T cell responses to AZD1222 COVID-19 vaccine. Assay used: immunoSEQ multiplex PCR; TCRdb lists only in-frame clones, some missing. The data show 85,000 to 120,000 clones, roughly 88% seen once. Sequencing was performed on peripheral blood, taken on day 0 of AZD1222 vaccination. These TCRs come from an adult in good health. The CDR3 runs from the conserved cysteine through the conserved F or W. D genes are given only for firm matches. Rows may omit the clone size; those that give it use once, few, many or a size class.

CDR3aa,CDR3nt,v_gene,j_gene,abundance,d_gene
CASSGQGWQPQHF,TGTGCCAGCAGTGGACAGGGTTGGCAGCCCCAGCATTTT,TRBV27,TRBJ1-5,.,TRBD1
CASGLRAHTQYF,TGTGCCAGCGGGCTCAGGGCACATACGCAGTATTTT,TRBV12-3/TRBV12-4,TRBJ2-3,.,.
CASSQGIDQPQHF,TGTGCCAGCAGCCAAGGCATCGATCAGCCCCAGCATTTT,TRBV6-6,TRBJ1-5,.,.
CASSFGQGGEPQHF,TGTGCCAGCAGCTTTGGGCAGGGCGGAGAGCCCCAGCATTTT,TRBV11-2,TRBJ1-5,.,.
CAWRLKQGASNYGYTF,TGTGCCTGGAGATTAAAACAGGGGGCTTCTAACTATGGCTACACCTTC,TRBV30,TRBJ1-2,.,TRBD1
CANFGASSYNEQFF,TGTGCCAATTTCGGGGCGAGCTCCTACAATGAGCAGTTCTTC,TRBV19,TRBJ2-1,.,.
CASGTNQETQYF,TGTGCCAGCGGGACTAACCAAGAGACCCAGTACTTC,TRBV18,TRBJ2-5,.,TRBD2
CAWRTSGRSEQFF,TGTGCCTGGAGGACTAGCGGGAGGAGTGAGCAGTTCTTC,TRBV30,TRBJ2-1,.,TRBD2
CASSHTAGRIDYGYTF,TGTGCCAGCAGCCATACGGCAGGGAGAATTGACTATGGCTACACCTTC,TRBV4-2,TRBJ1-2,.,.
CASSSSGTSGNTGELFF,TGTGCCAGCAGTTCCTCCGGGACTAGCGGGAACACCGGGGAGCTGTTTTTT,TRBV27,TRBJ2-2,.,TRBD2
CASSFGGSGETQYF,TGTGCCAGCAGCTTTGGGGGGTCGGGGGAGACCCAGTACTTC,TRBV7-9,TRBJ2-5,.,.
CASSLAWGVSGNTIYF,TGTGCCAGCAGCTTAGCGTGGGGGGTCTCTGGAAACACCATATATTTT,TRBV7-2,TRBJ1-3,.,.
CASSLAEAHEQFF,TGTGCCAGCAGCTTAGCGGAGGCTCATGAGCAGTTCTTC,TRBV5-6,TRBJ2-1,.,.
CASSGLAGVGELFF,TGTGCCAGCAGTGGACTAGCGGGGGTCGGGGAGCTGTTTTTT,TRBV9,TRBJ2-2,.,TRBD2
CASSPGQGSDSPLHF,TGTGCCAGTAGTCCGGGACAGGGTTCAGATTCACCCCTCCACTTT,TRBV19,TRBJ1-6,.,TRBD1
CASSSGGGYNEQFF,TGTGCCAGCAGTAGCGGGGGGGGCTACAATGAGCAGTTCTTC,TRBV2,TRBJ2-1,.,TRBD2
CASSETGWWNTEAFF,TGCGCCAGCAGCGAGACAGGGTGGTGGAACACTGAAGCTTTCTTT,TRBV4-3,TRBJ1-1,.,TRBD1
CASRLTLTASNQPQHF,TGTGCCAGCAGACTGACATTGACAGCTAGCAATCAGCCCCAGCATTTT,TRBV2,TRBJ1-5,.,.
CASSLGNYNQPQHF,TGTGCCAGCAGCCTTGGGAATTACAATCAGCCCCAGCATTTT,TRBV7-2,TRBJ1-5,.,.
CASSQEGAGQGADTQYF,TGCGCCAGCAGCCAAGAGGGCGCGGGACAGGGGGCAGATACGCAGTATTTT,TRBV4-1,TRBJ2-3,once,TRBD1
CASSGRWNTGELFF,TGTGCCAGCAGTGGTCGGTGGAACACCGGGGAGCTGTTTTTT,TRBV27,TRBJ2-2,.,.
CASSPRTGGQRETQYF,TGTGCCAGCAGTCCACGGACAGGGGGTCAAAGGGAGACCCAGTACTTC,TRBV7-2,TRBJ2-5,.,TRBD1
CASSQAARGNTIYF,TGTGCCAGCAGCCAAGCGGCACGGGGAAACACCATATATTTT,TRBV3-1/TRBV3-2,TRBJ1-3,.,.
CASSLGRTGTSEAFF,TGCGCCAGCAGCTTGGGGAGGACAGGGACATCTGAAGCTTTCTTT,TRBV5-1,TRBJ1-1,.,TRBD1
CASSLWTSGFEQYF,TGCGCCAGCAGCCTTTGGACTAGCGGTTTCGAGCAGTACTTC,TRBV5-1,TRBJ2-7,.,TRBD2
CSVTPRLVTRGEQFF,TGCAGCGTGACCCCGAGACTGGTGACCCGAGGCGAGCAGTTCTTC,TRBV29-1,TRBJ2-1,.,.
CSASTQVPDTQYF,TGCAGTGCTAGTACTCAGGTCCCAGATACGCAGTATTTT,TRBV20-1,TRBJ2-3,.,.
CASSLGGIGQPQHF,TGTGCCAGCAGCTTGGGGGGGATAGGGCAGCCCCAGCATTTT,TRBV5-4,TRBJ1-5,.,.
CASSVGTDRGYGYTF,TGTGCCAGCAGCGTAGGAACTGACAGAGGTTATGGCTACACCTTC,TRBV9,TRBJ1-2,.,.
CASSLAGMGSPLHF,TGCGCCAGCAGCTTGGCGGGGATGGGCTCACCCCTCCACTTT,TRBV5-1,TRBJ1-6,.,.
CASSSTVRGSYEQYF,TGTGCCAGCAGCTCGACCGTGCGCGGATCCTACGAGCAGTACTTC,TRBV5-6,TRBJ2-7,.,.
CASSLAPGNYNEQFF,TGCGCCAGCAGCTTGGCCCCCGGGAATTACAATGAGCAGTTCTTC,TRBV5-1,TRBJ2-1,once,.
CASSVTGVPGYTF,TGTGCCAGCAGCGTGACAGGCGTTCCAGGCTACACCTTC,TRBV13,TRBJ1-2,.,.
CATSREGGEQFF,TGTGCCACCAGCAGAGAGGGGGGCGAGCAGTTCTTC,TRBV15,TRBJ2-1,.,.
CASSTGLGGNTIYF,TGTGCCAGCAGCACAGGTTTGGGTGGAAACACCATATATTTT,TRBV25-1,TRBJ1-3,few,.
CASSQGAGANVLTF,TGTGCCAGCAGCCAAGGGGCCGGGGCCAACGTCCTGACTTTC,TRBV3-1/TRBV3-2,TRBJ2-6,.,.